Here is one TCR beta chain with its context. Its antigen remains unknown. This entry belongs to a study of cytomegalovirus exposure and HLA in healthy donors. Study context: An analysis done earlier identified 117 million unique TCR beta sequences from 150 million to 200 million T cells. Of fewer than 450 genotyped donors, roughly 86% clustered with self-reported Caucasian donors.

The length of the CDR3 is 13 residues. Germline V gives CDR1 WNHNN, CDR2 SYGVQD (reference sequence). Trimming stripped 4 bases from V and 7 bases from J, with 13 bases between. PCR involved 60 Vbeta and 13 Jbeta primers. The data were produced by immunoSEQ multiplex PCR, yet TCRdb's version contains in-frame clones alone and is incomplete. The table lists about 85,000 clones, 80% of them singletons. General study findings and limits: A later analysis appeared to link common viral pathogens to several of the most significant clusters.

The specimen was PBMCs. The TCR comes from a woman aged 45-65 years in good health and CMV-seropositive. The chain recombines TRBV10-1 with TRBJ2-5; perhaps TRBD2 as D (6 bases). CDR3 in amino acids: CASSVRQEGTQYF. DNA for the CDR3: TGCGCCAGCAGTGTTAGGCAGGAGGGGACCCAGTACTTC.